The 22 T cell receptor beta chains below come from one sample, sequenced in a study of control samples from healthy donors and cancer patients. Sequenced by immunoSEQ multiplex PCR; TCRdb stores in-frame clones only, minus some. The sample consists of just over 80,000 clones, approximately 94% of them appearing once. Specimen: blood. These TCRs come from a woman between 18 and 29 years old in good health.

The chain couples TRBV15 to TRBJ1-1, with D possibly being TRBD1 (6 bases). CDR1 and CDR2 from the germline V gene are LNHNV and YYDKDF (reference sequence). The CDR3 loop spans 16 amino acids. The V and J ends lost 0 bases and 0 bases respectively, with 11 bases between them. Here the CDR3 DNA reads TGTGCCACCAGCAGAGAGGCAGGGGCCTTGAACACTGAAGCTTTCTTT. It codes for CATSREAGALNTEAFF.

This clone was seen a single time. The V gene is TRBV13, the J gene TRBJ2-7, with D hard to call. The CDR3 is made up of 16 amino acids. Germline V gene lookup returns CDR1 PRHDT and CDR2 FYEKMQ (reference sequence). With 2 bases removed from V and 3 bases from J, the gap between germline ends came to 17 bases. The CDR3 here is CASSLFRETPGYEQYF. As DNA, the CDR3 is TGTGCCAGCAGCTTATTTAGAGAGACTCCCGGCTACGAGCAGTACTTC.

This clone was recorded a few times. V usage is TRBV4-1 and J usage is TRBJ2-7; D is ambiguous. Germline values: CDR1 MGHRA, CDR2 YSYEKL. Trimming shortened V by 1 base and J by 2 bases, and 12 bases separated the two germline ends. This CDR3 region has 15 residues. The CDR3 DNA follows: TGCGCCAGCAGCCAAGGAGCAGCGCCCACCTACGAGCAGTACTTC. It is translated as CASSQGAAPTYEQYF.

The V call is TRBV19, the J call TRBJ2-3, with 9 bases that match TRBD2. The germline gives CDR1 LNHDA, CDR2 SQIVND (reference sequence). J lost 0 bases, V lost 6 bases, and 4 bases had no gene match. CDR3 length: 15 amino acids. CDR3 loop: CASRATSGSTDTQYF. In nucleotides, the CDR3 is TGTGCCAGTAGAGCGACTAGCGGTAGCACAGATACGCAGTATTTT. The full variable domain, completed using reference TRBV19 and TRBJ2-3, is DGGITQSPKYLFRKEGQNVTLSCEQNLNHDAMYWYRQDPGQGLRLIYYSQIVNDFQKGDIAEGYSVSREKKESFPLTVTSAQKNPTAFYLCASRATSGSTDTQYFGPGTRLTVL.

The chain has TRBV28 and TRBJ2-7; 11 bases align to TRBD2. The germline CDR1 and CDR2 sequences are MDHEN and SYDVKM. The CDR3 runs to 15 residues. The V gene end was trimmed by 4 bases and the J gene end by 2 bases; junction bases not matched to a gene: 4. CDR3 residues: CASSYPTSGTYEQYF. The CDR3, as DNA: TGTGCCAGCAGTTACCCGACTAGCGGGACCTACGAGCAGTACTTC.

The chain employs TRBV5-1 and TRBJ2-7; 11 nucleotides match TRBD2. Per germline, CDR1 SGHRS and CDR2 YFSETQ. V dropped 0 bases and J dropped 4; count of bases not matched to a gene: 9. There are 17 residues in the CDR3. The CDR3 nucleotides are TGCGCCAGCAGCTTGGAGGTTGTAGCGGGAGGGATTTACGAGCAGTACTTC. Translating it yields CASSLEVVAGGIYEQYF.

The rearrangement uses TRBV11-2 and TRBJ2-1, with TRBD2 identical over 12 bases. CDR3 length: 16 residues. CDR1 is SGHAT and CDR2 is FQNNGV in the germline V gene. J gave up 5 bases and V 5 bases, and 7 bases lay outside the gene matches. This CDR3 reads CASSPTSGSPHNEQFF. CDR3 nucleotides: TGTGCCAGCAGCCCGACTAGCGGGAGCCCCCACAATGAGCAGTTCTTC.

CDR3 DNA sequence: TGTGCCAGCAGCCCAGCCGACACGCTCTCTGGAAACACCATATATTTT. This sequence encodes CASSPADTLSGNTIYF. The chain employs TRBV3-1 (or the pseudogene TRBV3-2) and TRBJ1-3; unclear D gene. The CDR3 runs to 16 residues. V was trimmed by 4 bases and J by 0 bases, leaving 13 bases between them. CDR1 is LGHDT, CDR2 YNNKEL, per germline (reference sequence).

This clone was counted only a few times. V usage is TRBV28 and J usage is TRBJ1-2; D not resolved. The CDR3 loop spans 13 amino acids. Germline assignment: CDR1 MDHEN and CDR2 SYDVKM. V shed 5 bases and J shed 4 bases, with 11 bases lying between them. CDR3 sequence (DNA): TGTGCCAGCAGTCTACGGGGTTCCTATGGCTACACCTTC. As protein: CASSLRGSYGYTF.

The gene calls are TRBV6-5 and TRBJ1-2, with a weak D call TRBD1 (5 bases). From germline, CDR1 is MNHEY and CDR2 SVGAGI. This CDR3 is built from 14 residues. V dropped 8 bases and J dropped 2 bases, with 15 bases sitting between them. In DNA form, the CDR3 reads TGTGCCAGCCAGGTACAGGCTGGAAACTATGGCTACACCTTC. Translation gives CASQVQAGNYGYTF.

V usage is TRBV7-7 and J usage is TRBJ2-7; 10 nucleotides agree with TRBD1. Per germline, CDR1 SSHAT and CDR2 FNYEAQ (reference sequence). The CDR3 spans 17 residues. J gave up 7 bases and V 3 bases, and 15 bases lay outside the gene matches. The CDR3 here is CASSLNLDRGRAGEQYF. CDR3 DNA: TGTGCCAGCAGCTTGAATCTTGACAGGGGGCGCGCAGGGGAGCAGTACTTC. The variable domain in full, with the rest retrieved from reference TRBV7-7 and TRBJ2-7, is GAGVSQSPRYKVTKRGQDVTLRCDPISSHATLYWYQQALGQGPEFLTYFNYEAQPDKSGLPSDRFSAERPEGSISTLTIQRTEQRDSAMYRCASSLNLDRGRAGEQYFGPGTRLTVT.

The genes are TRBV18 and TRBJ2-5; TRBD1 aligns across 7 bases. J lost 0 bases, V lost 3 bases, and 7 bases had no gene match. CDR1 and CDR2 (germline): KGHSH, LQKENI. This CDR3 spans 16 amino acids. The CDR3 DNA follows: TGTGCCAGCTCACCCAGGGGACAGCTAGACCAAGAGACCCAGTACTTC. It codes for CASSPRGQLDQETQYF.

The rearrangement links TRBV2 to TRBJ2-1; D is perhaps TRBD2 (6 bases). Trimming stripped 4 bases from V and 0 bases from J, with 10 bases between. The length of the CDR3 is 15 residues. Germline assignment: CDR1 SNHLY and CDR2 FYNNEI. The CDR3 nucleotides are TGTGCCAGCAGTGGCGGGGCCGCCTCCTACAATGAGCAGTTCTTC. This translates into CASSGGAASYNEQFF. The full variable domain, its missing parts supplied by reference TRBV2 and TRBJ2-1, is EPEVTQTPSHQVTQMGQEVILRCVPISNHLYFYWYRQILGQKVEFLVSFYNNEISEKSEIFDDQFSVERPDGSNFTLKIRSTKLEDSAMYFCASSGGAASYNEQFFGPGTRLTVL.

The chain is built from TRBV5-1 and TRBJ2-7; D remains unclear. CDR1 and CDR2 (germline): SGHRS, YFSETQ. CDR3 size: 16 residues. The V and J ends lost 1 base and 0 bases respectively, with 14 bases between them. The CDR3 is CASSLLFGAYSYEQYF. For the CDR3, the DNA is TGCGCCAGCAGCTTGTTATTTGGCGCATACTCCTACGAGCAGTACTTC.

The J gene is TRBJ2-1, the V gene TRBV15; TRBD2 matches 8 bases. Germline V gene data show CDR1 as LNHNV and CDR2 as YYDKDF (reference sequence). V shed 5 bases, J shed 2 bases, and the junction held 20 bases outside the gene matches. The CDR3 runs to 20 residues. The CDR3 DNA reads TGTGCCACCAGCCGCGGCGGAACTAGGACCGGGGGGGGCACCTACAATGAGCAGTTCTTC. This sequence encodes CATSRGGTRTGGGTYNEQFF.

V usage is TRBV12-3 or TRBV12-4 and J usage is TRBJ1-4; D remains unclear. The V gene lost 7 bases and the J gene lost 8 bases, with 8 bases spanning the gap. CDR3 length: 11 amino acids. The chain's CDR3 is CASTPGEKLFF. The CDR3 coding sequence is TGTGCCAGCACGCCGGGAGAAAAACTGTTTTTT.

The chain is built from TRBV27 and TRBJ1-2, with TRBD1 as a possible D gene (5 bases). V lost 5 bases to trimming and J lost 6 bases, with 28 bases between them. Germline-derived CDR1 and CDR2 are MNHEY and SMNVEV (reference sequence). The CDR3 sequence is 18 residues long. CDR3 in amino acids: CASSLTSPTGPGLHGYTF. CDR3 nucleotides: TGTGCCAGCAGTCTAACATCTCCAACGGGGCCTGGGCTTCATGGCTACACCTTC.

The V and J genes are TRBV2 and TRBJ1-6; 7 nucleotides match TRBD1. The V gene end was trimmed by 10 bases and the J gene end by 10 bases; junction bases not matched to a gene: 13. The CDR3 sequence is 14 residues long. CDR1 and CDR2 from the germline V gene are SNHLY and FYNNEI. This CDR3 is CATRGGDRDSPLHF. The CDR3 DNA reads TGTGCCACCCGGGGCGGAGACAGGGACTCACCCCTCCACTTT.

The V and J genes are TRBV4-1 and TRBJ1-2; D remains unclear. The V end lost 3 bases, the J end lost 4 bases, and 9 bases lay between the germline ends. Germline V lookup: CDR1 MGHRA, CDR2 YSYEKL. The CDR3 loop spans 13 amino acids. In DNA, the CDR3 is TGCGCCAGCAGCCAGCCAGAAGGCTATGGCTACACCTTC. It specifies CASSQPEGYGYTF.

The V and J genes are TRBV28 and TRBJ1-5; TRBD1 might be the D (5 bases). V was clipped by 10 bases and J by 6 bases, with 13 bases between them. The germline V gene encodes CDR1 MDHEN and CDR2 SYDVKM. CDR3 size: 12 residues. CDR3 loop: CATNQGSQPQHF. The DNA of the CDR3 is TGTGCCACCAACCAGGGAAGTCAGCCCCAGCATTTT.

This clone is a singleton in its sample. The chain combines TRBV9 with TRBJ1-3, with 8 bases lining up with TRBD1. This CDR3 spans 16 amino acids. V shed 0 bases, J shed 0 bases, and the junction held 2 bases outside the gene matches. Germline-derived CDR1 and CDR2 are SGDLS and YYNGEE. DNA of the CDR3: TGTGCCAGCAGCGTAGCTGGACAGGGCTCTGGAAACACCATATATTTT. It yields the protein CASSVAGQGSGNTIYF.

The CDR3 sequence: CSVDISGGSANTGELFF. The CDR3 DNA reads as TGCAGCGTTGATATTAGCGGGGGGTCTGCGAACACCGGGGAGCTGTTTTTT. The V call is TRBV29-1, the J call TRBJ2-2; 10 bases are shared with TRBD2. Germline CDR1 and CDR2: SQVTM and ANQGSEA. Trimming took 3 bases from V and 0 from J; bases not matched to a gene: 7. CDR3 length: 17 residues.